This T cell receptor (beta chain) was obtained from a study of shared T cell receptors in the human thymus. Trimming removed 2 bases from V and 4 bases from J, with 16 bases in between. CDR3 length: 16 amino acids. The germline CDR1 and CDR2 sequences are SGHKS and YYEKEE (reference sequence). Using immunoSEQ multiplex PCR, the repertoire was profiled, and TCRdb retains in-frame clones only, with some absent. This sample yields 600,000 to 900,000 clones, of which approximately 83% are seen a single time; around 0.01% belongs to the top ten. The sample was also linked to a second study, of human thymus T cells. From that report: Gene usage (both V and J) appeared biased in thymic and blood repertoires.

The gene calls are TRBV5-5 and TRBJ2-1; D may be TRBD1 (6 bases). The sequenced material came from thymocytes. This clonotype was obtained from a girl in the first two years of life with a congenital heart defect. CDR3 DNA sequence: TGTGCCAGCAGCTTAATATCTACAGGGAGTTACAATGAGCAGTTCTTC. This translates into CASSLISTGSYNEQFF.